These 9 T cell receptor beta chains were sequenced from one sample in a study of control samples from healthy donors and cancer patients. Produced via immunoSEQ multiplex PCR; TCRdb's table is partial and in-frame only. In the table there are approximately 150,000 clones, 91% of which are singletons. The sequenced sample was blood. The receptors were gathered from a woman aged 40 to 50 in good health.

The chain combines TRBV12-3 or TRBV12-4 with TRBJ1-1; D is ambiguous. The CDR3 is 13 amino acids. The V and J ends lost 3 bases and 5 bases respectively, with 10 bases between them. CDR3 coding DNA: TGTGCCAGCAGTTTTTATGGAGGGACTGAAGCTTTCTTT. This codes for CASSFYGGTEAFF.

V is TRBV5-1 and J is TRBJ2-7, with a weak D call TRBD1 (6 bases). CDR1 is SGHRS and CDR2 is YFSETQ in the germline V gene. The CDR3 runs to 14 residues. V lost 4 bases and J 7 bases, leaving 18 bases between the germline ends. CDR3 bases: TGCGCCAGCAGCCTCGGGACACTGAGTGGGGAGCAGTACTTC. Its protein product is CASSLGTLSGEQYF.

V usage is TRBV19 and J usage is TRBJ1-2; D is ambiguous. V lost 2 bases and J 4 bases, leaving 14 bases between the germline ends. The CDR3 runs to 15 residues. Germline values: CDR1 LNHDA, CDR2 SQIVND (reference sequence). The CDR3 reads CASSIIGRAAYGYTF. CDR3 sequence (DNA): TGTGCCAGTAGTATAATCGGACGGGCCGCCTATGGCTACACCTTC.

Points on this clone: No DNA is shown, since the ends of the CDR3 on it are uncertain; the CDR3 is the one TCRdb lists. CDR3 amino acids: CASSVGQGADWIF. The genes are TRBV27 and TRBJ2-1; the D call in the table, TRBD1, was not verified against the DNA. Germline V gene lookup returns CDR1 MNHEY and CDR2 SMNVEV (reference sequence). The CDR3 spans 13 amino acids, including both terminal residues.

The rearrangement links TRBV12-1 to TRBJ1-2; TRBD1 is taken as the D call from the table, unchecked against the DNA. TRBV12-1 has pseudogene status. The length of the CDR3 is 16 residues. The CDR3 region is CASSFQPRVGDYGYTF. The CDR3 region has the DNA TGTGCCAGCAGCTTTCAACCCAGGGTCGGAGACTATGGCTACACCTTC.

This chain links TRBV19 with TRBJ1-2; 12 bases match TRBD1. Germline V lookup: CDR1 LNHDA, CDR2 SQIVND (reference sequence). This CDR3 is 14 amino acids long. Trimming cost V 7 bases and J 7 bases; bases outside gene matches: 7. The DNA for the CDR3 is TGTGCCAGTACTACGGGACAGGGGGCACGTGGCTACACCTTC. Amino acids: CASTTGQGARGYTF.

The rearrangement uses TRBV27 and TRBJ2-2, with D perhaps TRBD1 (6 bases). This CDR3 contains 16 residues. The V end was cut by 7 bases, the J end by 0 bases, with 15 bases between. In germline, CDR1 is MNHEY, CDR2 SMNVEV (reference sequence). The CDR3 sequence: CASKYGTTANTGELFF. The CDR3 DNA reads as TGTGCCAGCAAGTACGGGACAACCGCGAACACCGGGGAGCTGTTTTTT.

As concerns this clone: This may arise from a read error, as a much more abundant clone is one base away. Different DNA sequences within this sample yield the same CDR3. The chain combines TRBV6-5 with TRBJ1-2; possible D gene TRBD1, 6 bases. CDR1 and CDR2 (germline): MNHEY, SVGAGI. Trimming shortened V by 6 bases and J by 5 bases, and 10 bases separated the two germline ends. The CDR3 has 12 residues. CDR3: CASRPTGYGYTF. DNA of the CDR3: TGTGCCAGCAGACCGACAGGATATGGCTACACCTTC.

The V call is TRBV12-5, the J call TRBJ1-6; 9 positions match TRBD1. There are 14 residues in the CDR3. Germline loops: CDR1 LGHNT, CDR2 FRNRAP. V dropped 6 bases and J dropped 7; count of bases not matched to a gene: 4. CDR3 DNA: TGTGCTAGTGGGGTAGGACAGGGGAATTCACCCCTCCACTTT. Translated, it gives CASGVGQGNSPLHF.